Presented here are 6 T cell receptor beta chains from one specimen sequenced in a study of low-dose radiotherapy and immunotherapy resistance in tumors. Time point noted: before trial treatment. With TRAV- and TRBV-specific primers, first-strand cDNA was made, covering the alpha and beta chains. A roughly 19-cycle PCR with a constant-region primer and V-primer adapter amplified TCRs. From the reads, TCRdb called clonotypes with MiXCR, one entry per CDR3 protein. The data contain roughly 39,000 distinct CDR3 sequences, roughly a third of them singletons. The source was PBMCs, collected before treatment. The source is a male donor with gallbladder cancer.

With regard to this clonotype: A far larger clone is one base from this, pointing to a likely read error. The chain couples TRBV6-1 to TRBJ2-7; D unclear. CDR1 MNHNS and CDR2 SASEGT come from the germline V gene. The CDR3 runs 14 residues. With 7 bases removed from V and 7 bases from J, the gap between germline ends came to 20 bases. The CDR3 nucleotides are TGTGCCAGCATGCTATCTCAAGCCTACAATGAGCAGTACTTC. It specifies CASMLSQAYNEQYF.

This clonotype has at least ten counts. The rearrangement uses TRBV3-1 and TRBJ1-2, with TRBD1 as a possible D gene (6 bases). The V gene's germline CDR1 is LGHDT and CDR2 YNNKEL (reference sequence). This CDR3 has 14 residues. Trimming left V 3 bases short and J 4 bases short, with 12 bases between. The CDR3 region is CASSHRQDIYGYTF. Written as DNA, the CDR3 is TGTGCCAGCAGCCACAGACAGGATATCTATGGCTACACCTTC.

Comment on this clonotype: The DNA is left out, because the CDR3 cannot be placed on it with certainty; the CDR3 is given as TCRdb lists it. This rearrangement joins TRBV5-8 to TRBJ2-7; the D call TRBD1 from the table was never checked on the DNA. With termini counted, the CDR3 has 11 amino acids. Germline CDR1 and CDR2: SGHTS and YDEGEE. The CDR3 protein is CASSFGQGAYF.

This clonotype was seen repeatedly, ten times or more. In nucleotides, the CDR3 is TGTGCCAGCAGCGCCGGGACTAGCGGGGGGCGGGCAGATACGCAGTATTTT. Translation: CASSAGTSGGRADTQYF. The chain has TRBV7-2 and TRBJ2-3; 15 nucleotides align to TRBD2. This CDR3 contains 17 residues. Looked up from germline, CDR1 is SGHTA and CDR2 is FQGNSA. After removal of 5 bases from V and 4 bases from J, the junction contained 7 bases not matched to a gene.

This clonotype was seen repeatedly, ten times or more. CDR3 sequence: CASSLTKISTDTQYF. For the CDR3, the DNA is TGTGCCAGCAGCTTAACTAAGATTAGCACAGATACGCAGTATTTT. This chain links TRBV7-2 with TRBJ2-3; D is undetermined. Trimming took 2 bases from V and 0 from J, leaving 9 bases between them. The V gene's germline CDR1 is SGHTA and CDR2 FQGNSA. The CDR3 loop spans 15 amino acids.

V gene TRBV6-1 combines with J gene TRBJ2-1; TRBD2 agrees at 9 bases. The CDR3 consists of 15 residues. Germline lookup yields CDR1 MNHNS and CDR2 SASEGT. V lost 8 bases and J lost 5; bases outside the gene matches: 10. CDR3 amino acids: CASLSLAGINNEQFF. The CDR3 coding sequence is TGTGCCAGCTTAAGCCTAGCGGGAATCAACAATGAGCAGTTCTTC.